A single sample is the source of the 14 T cell receptor beta chains below, sequenced in a study of control samples from healthy donors and cancer patients. Assay used: immunoSEQ multiplex PCR; TCRdb lists only in-frame clones, some missing. The sample carries some 100,000 clones, 75% to 95% recorded once. The sequenced material came from blood. Receptors were obtained from a human donor in good health. The donor label of this sample is uncertain.

The chain joins TRBV6-2 or TRBV6-3 to TRBJ2-5, with 9 bases matching TRBD1. This CDR3 contains 14 residues. The germline CDR1 and CDR2 sequences are MNHEY and SVGEGT. The trim removed 5 bases at V and 5 bases at J, leaving 6 bases unmatched. Written as DNA, the CDR3 is TGTGCCAGCAGTGGAGGACAGGGGCGGGAGACCCAGTACTTC. This gives the protein CASSGGQGRETQYF.

The rearrangement links TRBV7-8 to TRBJ1-4; possibly TRBD1 for D (5 bases). The CDR3 runs 17 residues. Per germline, CDR1 SGHVS and CDR2 FQNEAQ. V was trimmed by 2 bases and J by 7 bases, leaving 20 bases between them. The CDR3 nucleotides read TGTGCCAGCAGCTTATCCCCCACACCAAATGGGGGTGAAAAACTGTTTTTT. It specifies CASSLSPTPNGGEKLFF.

The V call is TRBV11-2, the J call TRBJ2-2, with D unclear. Germline values: CDR1 SGHAT, CDR2 FQNNGV. CDR3 length: 15 residues. The germline V and J ends were trimmed by 2 bases and 0 bases, with 7 bases remaining between them. The CDR3 region has the DNA TGTGCCAGCAGCTTATACCAGGCGAACACCGGGGAGCTGTTTTTT. Its protein is CASSLYQANTGELFF.

J is TRBJ1-1 and V is TRBV19, with unresolved D. Trimming left V 7 bases short and J 11 bases short, with 17 bases between. CDR1 is LNHDA and CDR2 is SQIVND in the germline V gene (reference sequence). The CDR3 spans 12 residues. As DNA, the CDR3 is TGTGCCAGTAACAGTATGGGCCAGGCTGCTTTCTTT. Translating it yields CASNSMGQAAFF.

J is TRBJ2-3 and V is TRBV20-1; 8 bases agree with TRBD2. The CDR3 contains 15 residues. With V trimmed by 3 bases and J by 0 bases, 5 bases remained unmatched. Germline V gene sequence: CDR1 DFQATT, CDR2 SNEGSKA (reference sequence). CDR3: CSASTSGSSTDTQYF. For the CDR3, the DNA is TGCAGTGCTAGTACTAGCGGCTCTAGCACAGATACGCAGTATTTT.

This rearrangement joins TRBV5-1 to TRBJ1-2; D gene ambiguous. The V gene's germline CDR1 is SGHRS and CDR2 YFSETQ. There are 13 residues in the CDR3. V shed 1 base and J shed 1 base, with 5 bases lying between them. CDR3 loop: CASSLTNNYGYTF. CDR3 DNA: TGCGCCAGCAGCTTGACAAATAACTATGGCTACACCTTC.

The chain is built from TRBV2 and TRBJ1-5, with 7 bases matching TRBD1. Germline trimming cut 6 bases from V and 7 bases from J; bases unmatched to any gene: 12. Germline values: CDR1 SNHLY, CDR2 FYNNEI. CDR3 length: 15 amino acids. The DNA for the CDR3 is TGTGCCAGCAGGGGAACGTTGCAGGGGGGGCAGCCCCAGCATTTT. It codes for CASRGTLQGGQPQHF.

The chain couples TRBV28 to TRBJ1-2; D is possibly TRBD1 (5 bases). The germline V gene encodes CDR1 MDHEN and CDR2 SYDVKM. The ends were cut back, 6 bases at V and 8 bases at J, with 19 bases in the middle. This CDR3 has 14 amino acids. CDR3 DNA: TGTGCCAGCAGCCCCGGGACGGTATTTTCGGGCTACACCTTC. Protein: CASSPGTVFSGYTF.

This chain joins TRBV5-4 and TRBJ2-1, with TRBD2 matching over 7 bases. There are 18 residues in the CDR3. V shed 4 bases and J 0 bases; nucleotides not matched to a gene: 13. Per the germline V gene, CDR1 is SGHNT and CDR2 is YYREEE (reference sequence). As DNA, the CDR3 is TGTGCCAGCAGCCCGGGCGGGGGACGTTCCAGCTCCTACAATGAGCAGTTCTTC. As protein: CASSPGGGRSSSYNEQFF.

The V gene is TRBV6-5, the J gene TRBJ1-5; D uncertain. This CDR3 is 14 amino acids long. Germline-derived CDR1 and CDR2 are MNHEY and SVGAGI. V was trimmed by 7 bases and J by 9 bases, leaving 19 bases between them. The CDR3 nucleotides read TGTGCCAGCACCAATGACGGGAACGGCAGGCCCCAGCATTTT. Protein product: CASTNDGNGRPQHF.

The chain recombines TRBV19 with TRBJ1-1; D may be TRBD1 (5 bases). Per the germline V gene, CDR1 is LNHDA and CDR2 is SQIVND (reference sequence). This CDR3 contains 14 residues. V gave up 1 base and J gave up 3 bases, with 9 bases separating them. The CDR3 is CASSIAQGDTEAFF. The CDR3 DNA is TGTGCCAGTAGTATAGCCCAAGGGGACACTGAAGCTTTCTTT.

The chain has TRBV7-8 and TRBJ1-2, with D unclear. Germline CDR1 SGHVS, CDR2 FQNEAQ. The CDR3 covers 12 residues. V dropped 1 base and J dropped 7 bases, with 7 bases sitting between them. CDR3 protein: CASSLGDGGYTF. CDR3 DNA: TGTGCCAGCAGCTTAGGAGATGGTGGCTACACCTTC. Filled out from reference TRBV7-8 and TRBJ1-2, the complete variable domain reads GAGVSQSPRYKVAKRGQDVALRCDPISGHVSLFWYQQALGQGPEFLTYFQNEAQLDKSGLPSDRFFAERPEGSVSTLKIQRTQQEDSAVYLCASSLGDGGYTFGSGTRLTVV.

The chain has TRBV15 and TRBJ1-3, with unresolved D. V lost 3 bases and J lost 3, with 6 bases in between. Germline CDR1 is LNHNV and CDR2 is YYDKDF (reference sequence). The length of the CDR3 is 13 residues. CDR3 region: CATSSPSGNTIYF. The CDR3 DNA sequence: TGTGCCACCAGCAGCCCGAGTGGAAACACCATATATTTT.

This sequence joins TRBV7-8 and TRBJ2-2; maybe TRBD1 (5 bases). V was shortened by 2 bases and J by 6 bases, with 13 bases between the two germline ends. CDR3 length equals 15 residues. Looked up from germline, CDR1 is SGHVS and CDR2 is FQNEAQ. CDR3: CASSLQGSLPGELFF. In DNA, the CDR3 is TGTGCCAGCAGCTTACAGGGATCTCTGCCCGGGGAGCTGTTTTTT.